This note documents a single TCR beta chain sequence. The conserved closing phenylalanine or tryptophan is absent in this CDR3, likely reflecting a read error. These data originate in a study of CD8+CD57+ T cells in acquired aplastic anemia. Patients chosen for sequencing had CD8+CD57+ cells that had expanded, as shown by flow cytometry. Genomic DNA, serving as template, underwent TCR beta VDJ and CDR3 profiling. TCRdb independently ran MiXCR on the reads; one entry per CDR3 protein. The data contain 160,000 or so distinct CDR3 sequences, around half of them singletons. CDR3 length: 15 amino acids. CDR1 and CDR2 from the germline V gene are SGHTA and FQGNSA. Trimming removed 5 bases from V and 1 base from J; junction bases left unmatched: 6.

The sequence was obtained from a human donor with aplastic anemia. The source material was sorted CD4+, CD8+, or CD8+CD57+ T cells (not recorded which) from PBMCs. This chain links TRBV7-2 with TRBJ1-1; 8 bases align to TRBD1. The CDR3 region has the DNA TGTGCCAGCAGCCGCCTACAGGGGGGGAACACTGAAGCTTTCCTT. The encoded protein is CASSRLQGGNTEAFL.